The entry below describes one T cell receptor beta chain. The antigen it recognizes is unknown. The sample holds no much larger clone one base away, and base qualities are not on file. This entry belongs to a study of memory CD4+ T cells and cytomegalovirus serostatus (dated by TCRdb to the late 2010s). Concerning the study at large: The cohort comprised 33 healthy Belgian adults, 9 CMV seropositive and about 24 CMV seronegative. To replicate a published TCR-based CMV serostatus classifier, the researchers sequenced the CD4+ memory TCRbeta repertoires of a Belgian cohort whose cytomegalovirus serostatus was known.

The Quick-DNA Microprep Kit was used to extract genomic DNA from the sorted cells. Amplification of TCRbeta DNA was done with the immunoSEQ hsTCRbeta kit, following the protocol from the manufacturer. An Illumina MiSeq instrument was used to sequence the TCRbeta libraries. As for the original processing: Once out-of-frame sequences had been removed, approximately 2,000,000 distinct TCRbeta sequences were left, which works out to an average of about 66,813 per individual. Each individual was scored according to the count of 160 or so previously reported CMV-associated TCRbeta sequences and the total productive distinct TCRbeta count. A beta-binomial model was reimplemented in Python, and scikit-learn random forests with default parameters were trained on data from the US cohort. Classifier performance on the Belgian cohort was reported as the median AUC with percentile confidence intervals calculated over 10,000 bootstrap iterations. This immuneACCESS table, as held by TCRdb, lists in-frame sequences with V and J called but not all clones. Of the missing ones, under half trace to an unresolved V gene in checked studies; the others have no known cause. That table is the source of V, J and clone size, and D and trimming were worked out from the DNA. The sample has 70,000 to 95,000 clones on record, more than 70% of them singletons. The ten largest make up roughly 0.85% of the sample.

The germline V gene provides CDR1 SGHVS and CDR2 FQNEAQ. V is shortened by 1 base, J by 4 bases, and the region joining them spans 13 bases. The CDR3 runs 15 amino acids, cysteine and phenylalanine included. The kept DNA is CDR3 alone, 45 bases in frame from the first base. A FACSAria II was used to sort memory CD4+ T cells, defined as single viable CD3+CD4+CD8-CD45RO+ cells. To determine CMV serostatus, a Roche Elecsys assay was used that detects serum IgG against CMV pp150, pp28, p38 and p52. After thawing, total CD4+ T cells were enriched by positive selection with CD4 magnetic microbeads. The samples came from a different study that was designed specifically to examine the CD4+ T cell memory repertoire. Peripheral blood mononuclear cells were isolated and cryopreserved according to standard operating procedures, and serum was stored at -80 degrees C. The staining relied on CD3-PerCP (BW264/56), CD4-APC (RPA-T4), CD45RO-PE (UCHT1) and CD8-Pacific Orange (3B5) antibodies, and Sytox blue was used to exclude non-viable cells.

Study-wide findings and limitations: Results were interpreted as suggesting that the CMV-associated TCR signature is largely present in the CD4+ memory repertoire. Of roughly 170 previously reported CMV-associated TCRbeta sequences, 67 appeared in the CD4+ memory repertoires, each in one to five individuals. For CMV serostatus prediction, a median bootstrapped AUC of 0.95 was reached with the original framework, and a median bootstrapped AUC of approximately 0.89 was reached with a US-trained random forest. On the Belgian cohort, the classifier based on the original framework reached a median bootstrapped AUC of 0.95, with a 95% CI of 0.76-1.00. Only CD4+CD45RO+ memory cells were sequenced, unlike the original study, which covered naive and memory CD4+ and CD8+ populations.

In this chain, TRBV7-8 is recombined with TRBJ1-2; a tentative D match to TRBD1 spans 6 bases. The receptor was derived from an adult in good health and CMV-seronegative. Material: memory CD4+ T cells from blood. The CDR3 region has the sequence CASSLEWEGGYGYTF. The DNA is as follows: TGTGCCAGCAGCTTAGAGTGGGAAGGGGGCTATGGCTACACCTTC. Supplemented by the reference TRBV7-8 and TRBJ1-2 proteins around the CDR3, the complete variable domain is GAGVSQSPRYKVAKRGQDVALRCDPISGHVSLFWYQQALGQGPEFLTYFQNEAQLDKSGLPSDRFFAERPEGSVSTLKIQRTQQEDSAVYLCASSLEWEGGYGYTFGSGTRLTVV.